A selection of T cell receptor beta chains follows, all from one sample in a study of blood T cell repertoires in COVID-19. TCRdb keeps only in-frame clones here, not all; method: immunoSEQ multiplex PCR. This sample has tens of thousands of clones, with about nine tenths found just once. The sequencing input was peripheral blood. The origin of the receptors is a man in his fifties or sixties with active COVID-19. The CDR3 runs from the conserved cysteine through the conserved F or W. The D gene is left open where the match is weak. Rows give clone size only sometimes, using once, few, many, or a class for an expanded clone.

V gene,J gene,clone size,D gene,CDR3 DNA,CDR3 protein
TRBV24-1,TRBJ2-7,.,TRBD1,TGTGCCACCAGTGAAGGGGACAGGGGAAAAAACGAGCAGTACTTC,CATSEGDRGKNEQYF
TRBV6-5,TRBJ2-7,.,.,TGTGCCAGCAGGGGAGCCTACGAGCAGTACTTC,CASRGAYEQYF
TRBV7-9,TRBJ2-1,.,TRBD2,TGTGCCAGCAGCCCGGGACTAGCGGGCAACAATGAGCAGTTCTTC,CASSPGLAGNNEQFF
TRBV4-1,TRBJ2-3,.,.,TGCGCCAGCAGCCAAGTCCCTTGGCGGGCCACAGATACGCAGTATTTT,CASSQVPWRATDTQYF
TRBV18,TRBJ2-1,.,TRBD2,TGTGCCAGCTCACCGACTAGCGGGGGTGAGCAGTTCTTC,CASSPTSGGEQFF
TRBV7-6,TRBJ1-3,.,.,TGTGCCAGCAGCTCTACACGGCGGGACCTTGGAAACACCATATATTTT,CASSSTRRDLGNTIYF
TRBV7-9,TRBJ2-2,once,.,TGTGCCAGCAGCGGTAGCGGATCAGGGGGCACCGGGGAGCTGTTTTTT,CASSGSGSGGTGELFF
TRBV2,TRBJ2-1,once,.,TGTGCCAGCCGTATAGAGGACTTAAAGCAGTTCTTC,CASRIEDLKQFF
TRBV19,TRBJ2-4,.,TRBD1,TGTGCCAGTAGTAGCCCGGACAGGGCAAACATTCAGTACTTC,CASSSPDRANIQYF
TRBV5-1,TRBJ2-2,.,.,TGCGCCAGCAGCTTGTGGCAGACCGGGGAGCTGTTTTTT,CASSLWQTGELFF
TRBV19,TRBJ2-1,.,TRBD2,TGTGCCAGTAGTATCCTCACCGGGACTAGCGGGAGTGTCGGATACAATGAGCAGTTCTTC,CASSILTGTSGSVGYNEQFF
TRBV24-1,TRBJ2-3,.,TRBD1,TGTGCCACCAGTGAGGTACAGGGGGCCAGCACAGATACGCAGTATTTT,CATSEVQGASTDTQYF
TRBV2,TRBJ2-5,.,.,TGTGCCAGCAGTGATGGGGGCCGGGAAGAGACCCAGTACTTC,CASSDGGREETQYF
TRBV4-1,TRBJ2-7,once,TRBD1,TGCGCCAGCAGCCAAGGACAGGGTATTTACGAGCAGTACTTC,CASSQGQGIYEQYF
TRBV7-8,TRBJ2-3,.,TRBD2,TGTGCCAGCAGGAGGTCTAGCGGGACAGATACGCAGTATTTT,CASRRSSGTDTQYF
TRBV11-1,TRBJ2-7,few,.,TGTGCCAGCAGCTTCTTAGCGGACATGGGGGAGCAGTACTTC,CASSFLADMGEQYF
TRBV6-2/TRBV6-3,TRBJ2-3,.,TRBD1,TGTGCCAGCAGTCCGACCAGGACAGGGAGGACAGATACGCAGTATTTT,CASSPTRTGRTDTQYF
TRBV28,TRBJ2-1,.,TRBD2,TGTGCCAGCAGTTTACCGCTAGCGGAGTACAATGAGCAGTTCTTC,CASSLPLAEYNEQFF
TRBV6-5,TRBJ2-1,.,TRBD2,TGTGCCAGCAGACTAATAGCGGGGGGACTAGATGAGCAGTTCTTC,CASRLIAGGLDEQFF
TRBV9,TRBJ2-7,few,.,TGTGCCAGCAGCGTAGGAGGGCTCGAGCAGTACTTC,CASSVGGLEQYF
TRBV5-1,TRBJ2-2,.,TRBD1,TGCGCCAGCAGCTTTACCCCCACCCGACAGGGGGCATCCGGGGAGCTGTTTTTT,CASSFTPTRQGASGELFF
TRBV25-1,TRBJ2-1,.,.,TGTGCCAGCAGTCCCCTCGGGGGTTCGTCCTACAATGAGCAGTTCTTC,CASSPLGGSSYNEQFF
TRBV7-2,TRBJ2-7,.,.,TGTGCCAGCAGCTCTTACTACGAGCAGTACTTC,CASSSYYEQYF
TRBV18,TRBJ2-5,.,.,TGTGCCAGCTCACAACTAGGGGAGACCCAGTACTTC,CASSQLGETQYF
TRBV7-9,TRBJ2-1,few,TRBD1,TGTGCCAGCAGCCTACGACAGGGACCGAACAATGAGCAGTTCTTC,CASSLRQGPNNEQFF
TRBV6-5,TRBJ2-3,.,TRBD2,TGTGCCAGCAGTTATATCTCGCGGGGGGCCACAGATACGCAGTATTTT,CASSYISRGATDTQYF
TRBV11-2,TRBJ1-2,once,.,TGTGCCAGCAGCACCTTCAGGGGCCCCTCTGACGGCTACACCTTC,CASSTFRGPSDGYTF
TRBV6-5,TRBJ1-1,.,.,TGTGCCAGCAGCCCCGGGTGGGACACTGAAGCTTTCTTT,CASSPGWDTEAFF
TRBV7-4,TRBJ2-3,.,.,TGTGCCAGCAGCTTAGCGCTAAAGGGAACACTAGGTAAGGGCACAGATACGCAGTATTTT,CASSLALKGTLGKGTDTQYF
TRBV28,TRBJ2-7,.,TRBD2,TGTGCCAGCAGTTCTTATGCGGGACTATCCTACGAGCAGTACTTC,CASSSYAGLSYEQYF
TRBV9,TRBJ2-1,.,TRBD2,TGTGCCAGCAGCGTACAACCGGCGGGGGGGCAAAATGAGCAGTTCTTC,CASSVQPAGGQNEQFF
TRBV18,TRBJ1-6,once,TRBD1,TGTGCCAGCTCACTAACCGGACAGGGGAATCATTCACCCCTCCACTTT,CASSLTGQGNHSPLHF
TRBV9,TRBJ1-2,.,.,TGTGCCAGCAGCGTAGCGACAGTTACTAACTATGGCTACACCTTC,CASSVATVTNYGYTF
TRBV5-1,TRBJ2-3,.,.,TGCGCCAGCAGCCCGGAGAGGTCAGATACGCAGTATTTT,CASSPERSDTQYF
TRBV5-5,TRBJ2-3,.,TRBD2,TGTGCCAGCAGTCATATACGACTAGCGGAAAGCACAGATACGCAGTATTTT,CASSHIRLAESTDTQYF
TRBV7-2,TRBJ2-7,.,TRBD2,TGTGCCAGCAGCCGGACTAGCGGGGGGGCCTACGAGCAGTACTTC,CASSRTSGGAYEQYF
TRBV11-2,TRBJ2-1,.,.,TGTGCCAGCAGCTTAGAGTCAGGCGGGAATGAGCAGTTCTTC,CASSLESGGNEQFF
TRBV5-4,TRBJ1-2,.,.,TGTGCCAGCAGCTTCTCGGGGGAGAATGGCTACACCTTC,CASSFSGENGYTF
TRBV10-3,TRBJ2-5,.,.,TGTGCCATCAGTGAGGGCCTCCAAGAGACCCAGTACTTC,CAISEGLQETQYF
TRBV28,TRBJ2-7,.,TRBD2,TGTGCCAGCAGGGGGAGGGGAGTTGCAGGATACTACGAGCAGTACTTC,CASRGRGVAGYYEQYF
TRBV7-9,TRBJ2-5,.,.,TGTGCCAGCAGGAATACGTGGGGGGACGAGACCCAGTACTTC,CASRNTWGDETQYF
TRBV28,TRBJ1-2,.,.,TGTGCCAGCAGTCCAGGACTGGGGGGCTACACCTTC,CASSPGLGGYTF
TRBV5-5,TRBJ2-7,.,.,TGTGCCAGCAGCACCGGAGGCTACGAGCAGTACTTC,CASSTGGYEQYF
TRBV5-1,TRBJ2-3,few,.,TGCGCCAGCAGCTTGGCGGTCAGACTCACAGATACGCAGTATTTT,CASSLAVRLTDTQYF
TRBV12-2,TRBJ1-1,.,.,TGTGCAAGTCGCTTAGATCCCGTGGCAGATAACACTGAAGCTTTCTTT,CASRLDPVADNTEAFF
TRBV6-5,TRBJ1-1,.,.,TGTGCCAGCAGTTCCCAGGGTACGGGGAACACTGAAGCTTTCTTT,CASSSQGTGNTEAFF
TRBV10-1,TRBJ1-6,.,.,TGCGCCAGCAGTGAGGCCGAACGACAGAATTCACCCCTCCACTTT,CASSEAERQNSPLHF
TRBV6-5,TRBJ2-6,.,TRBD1,TGTGCCAGCGGGGCAGGGGGCTCTGGGGCCAACGTCCTGACTTTC,CASGAGGSGANVLTF
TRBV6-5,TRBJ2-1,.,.,TGTGCCAGCAGTTACTCGAAGTGGAGTGGAAATGAGCAGTTCTTC,CASSYSKWSGNEQFF
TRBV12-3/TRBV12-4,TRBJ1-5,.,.,TGTGCCAGCAGTGTCAACAATCAGCCCCAGCATTTT,CASSVNNQPQHF
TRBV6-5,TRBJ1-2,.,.,TGTGCCAGCAGCCGCGGACAGAACTCGTATGGCTACACCTTC,CASSRGQNSYGYTF
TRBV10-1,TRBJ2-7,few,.,TGCGCCAGCACCTCAGGCAGGATCGACGGTGAGCAGTACTTC,CASTSGRIDGEQYF
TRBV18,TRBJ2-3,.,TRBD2,TGTGCCAGCTCCCTTGTTAGCGGGAGCGGCACAGATACGCAGTATTTT,CASSLVSGSGTDTQYF
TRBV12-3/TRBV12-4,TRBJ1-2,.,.,TGTGCCAGCAGTTCGGTAAATTTTGGCTACACCTTC,CASSSVNFGYTF
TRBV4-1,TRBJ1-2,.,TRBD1,TGCGCCAGCAGCCCAGGGACAGGGGCGGGCTACACCTTC,CASSPGTGAGYTF
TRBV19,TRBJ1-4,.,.,TGTGCCAGTAGCCCTCCCTTAGGGGACAAGGATGAAAAACTGTTTTTT,CASSPPLGDKDEKLFF